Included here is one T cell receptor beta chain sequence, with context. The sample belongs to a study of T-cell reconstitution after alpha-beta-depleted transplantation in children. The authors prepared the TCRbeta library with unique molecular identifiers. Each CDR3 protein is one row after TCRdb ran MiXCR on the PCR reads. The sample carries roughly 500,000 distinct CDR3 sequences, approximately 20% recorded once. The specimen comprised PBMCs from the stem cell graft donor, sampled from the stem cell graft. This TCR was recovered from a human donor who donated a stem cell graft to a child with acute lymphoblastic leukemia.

CDR3 sequence reads: CASSLEPGTIRGYTF. CDR3 DNA sequence: TGTGCCAGCAGCTTGGAACCAGGGACTATCCGAGGCTACACCTTC. V and J are TRBV5-4 and TRBJ1-2; tentatively, D is TRBD1 (5 bases). V was shortened by 0 bases and J by 8 bases, with 17 bases between the two germline ends. Per the germline V gene, CDR1 is SGHNT and CDR2 is YYREEE (reference sequence). The CDR3 has 15 residues.